This T cell receptor (beta chain) originates from a study of OX40 agonist ivuxolimab in advanced cancers. At baseline, cycle 4 day 1, and cycle 7 day 1, blood was sampled. Worth noting for this clone: Its matching antigen is unknown.

The study's findings and limits: Researchers report that CD8+ T cells had, on average, more expanded clones than CD4+.

From germline, CDR1 is SNHLY and CDR2 FYNNEI. Trimming cost V 8 bases and J 0 bases, with 12 bases left between them. This CDR3 region has 14 residues. Sequenced by immunoSEQ multiplex PCR; TCRdb stores in-frame clones only, minus some. The top ten clones hold around 0.99% of a sample with under 150,000 clones, about nine tenths of them seen once. The chain employs TRBV2 and TRBJ2-3; no reliable D call. Material: CD4+ or CD8+ T cells sorted from blood, obtained in a trial of the OX40 agonist ivuxolimab. This sequence originates from an adult with an advanced solid tumor such as melanoma, head and neck, liver or kidney cancer. The CDR3 region is CASRARASTDTQYF. In DNA form, the CDR3 reads TGTGCCAGCCGGGCACGAGCGAGCACAGATACGCAGTATTTT.